The clone carrying this TCR beta chain was seen a single time. As yet, its antigen is unknown. The CDR3 sequence is 11 residues long. Germline V gene lookup returns CDR1 SGHNT and CDR2 YENEEA. The ends were cut back, 6 bases at V and 4 bases at J, with 7 bases in the middle. Deep was the level used in running the assay. It was across several immunoSEQ plates that each subset's genomic DNA was evenly split. Profiled with immunoSEQ multiplex PCR; TCRdb holds only in-frame clones, not every one. The sample lists hundreds of thousands of clones, 97% occurring once. The entry originates in a study of shared clonotypes between healthy human individuals. Study summary: The study used three CD4 naive, three CD4 memory, two CD8 naive and one CD8 memory plate per donor.

Study observations and caveats: Generation of non-shared clonotypes was less probable than generation of clonotypes shared by all four donors.

The sample consisted of naive CD4+ T cells sorted from blood. Regarding subset: CD45RA+ positively selected. This sequence originates from a woman in her thirties in good health. This sequence joins TRBV11-3 and TRBJ2-7; no clear D. CDR3: CASRLWYEQYF. The DNA for the CDR3 is TGTGCCAGCAGGTTGTGGTACGAGCAGTACTTC.